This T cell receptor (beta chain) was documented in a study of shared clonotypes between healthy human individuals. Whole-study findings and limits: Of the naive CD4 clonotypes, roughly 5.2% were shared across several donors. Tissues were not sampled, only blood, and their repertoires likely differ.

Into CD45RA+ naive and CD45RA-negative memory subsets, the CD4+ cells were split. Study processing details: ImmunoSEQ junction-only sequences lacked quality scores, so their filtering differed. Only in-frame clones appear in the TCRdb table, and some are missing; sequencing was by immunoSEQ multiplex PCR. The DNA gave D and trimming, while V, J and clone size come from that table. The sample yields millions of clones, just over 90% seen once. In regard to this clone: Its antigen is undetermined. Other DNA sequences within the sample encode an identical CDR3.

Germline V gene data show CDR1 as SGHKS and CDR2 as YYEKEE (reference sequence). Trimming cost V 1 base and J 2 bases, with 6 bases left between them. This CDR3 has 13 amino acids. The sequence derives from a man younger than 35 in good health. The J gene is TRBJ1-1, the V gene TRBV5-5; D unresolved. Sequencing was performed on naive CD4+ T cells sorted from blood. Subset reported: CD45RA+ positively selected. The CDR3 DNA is TGTGCCAGCAGCTTGAGAGGTAACACTGAAGCTTTCTTT. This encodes CASSLRGNTEAFF.